This is a list of T cell receptor beta chains from one sample in a study of neoadjuvant anti-PD-1 for oral cavity cancer. Repertoires were generated with immunoSEQ multiplex PCR, while TCRdb's copy carries only in-frame clones and drops some. The repertoire holds more than 9,000 clones, about 60% seen once, with less than 4.5% in the top ten. The sequencing used PBMCs, collected after nivolumab (anti-PD-1) treatment. These receptors all come from a person between 35 and 79 years old with oral cavity squamous cell carcinoma. Each CDR3 is given without its conserved first and last residue. The D gene is left open where the match is weak. The size of a clone is reported for some rows only, either as once, few or many, or as a class for expanded clones.

. TRBJ1-2 12 TRBV5-6 . ASSLAGVFYGYT
. TRBJ1-2 10 TRBV6-1 . ASGRHNYGYT
. TRBJ2-2 13 TRBV30 TRBD1 AWREQGAQAGELF
few TRBJ2-3 14 TRBV6-1 TRBD2 ASSETIAGGTDTQY
. TRBJ1-1 13 TRBV7-8 TRBD1 ASSLPTGQNTEAF
. TRBJ2-2 12 TRBV19 TRBD2 ASRAAGGVGELF
few TRBJ1-2 13 TRBV5-1 . ASRLDAGANYGYT
few TRBJ2-3 10 TRBV2 . ASSDDSHTQY
. TRBJ1-6 13 TRBV7-2 TRBD1 ASSSRQGHSSPLH
few TRBJ2-7 10 TRBV7-2 . ASSLVGYEQY
. TRBJ1-5 17 TRBV16 . ASSRPGKTGELSNQPQH
. TRBJ1-2 12 TRBV4-1 . ASSHQGRNYGYT
. TRBJ1-4 14 TRBV19 . ASSIEGRRTNEKLF
. TRBJ2-1 14 TRBV10-3 . AISESMAGSYNEQF
. TRBJ1-2 10 TRBV19 TRBD1 ASSSGGDGYT
few TRBJ1-1 15 TRBV7-9 TRBD1 AGSLFGTGGIGTEAF
. TRBJ1-1 11 TRBV6-6 TRBD1 ACTGEMNTEAF
. TRBJ1-2 13 TRBV6-5 . ASSYLGQVNYGYT